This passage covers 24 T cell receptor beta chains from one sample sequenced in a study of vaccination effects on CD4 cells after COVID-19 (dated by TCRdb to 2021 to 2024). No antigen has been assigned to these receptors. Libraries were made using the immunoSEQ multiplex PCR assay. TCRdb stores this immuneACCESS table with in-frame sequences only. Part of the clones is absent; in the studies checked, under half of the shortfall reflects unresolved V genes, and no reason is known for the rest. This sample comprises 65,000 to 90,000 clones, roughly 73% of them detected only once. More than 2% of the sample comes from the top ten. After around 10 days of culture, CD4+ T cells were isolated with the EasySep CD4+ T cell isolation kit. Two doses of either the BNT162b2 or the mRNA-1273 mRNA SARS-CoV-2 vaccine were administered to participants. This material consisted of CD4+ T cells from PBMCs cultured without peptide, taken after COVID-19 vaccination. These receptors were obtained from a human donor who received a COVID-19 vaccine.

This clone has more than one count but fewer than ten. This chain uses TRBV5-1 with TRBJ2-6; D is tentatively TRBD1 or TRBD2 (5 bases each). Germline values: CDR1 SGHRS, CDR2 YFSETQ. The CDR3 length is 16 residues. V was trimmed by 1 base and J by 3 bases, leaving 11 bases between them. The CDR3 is CASSLSGTGGANVLTF. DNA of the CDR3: TGCGCCAGCAGCTTGTCCGGGACCGGTGGGGCCAACGTCCTGACTTTC.

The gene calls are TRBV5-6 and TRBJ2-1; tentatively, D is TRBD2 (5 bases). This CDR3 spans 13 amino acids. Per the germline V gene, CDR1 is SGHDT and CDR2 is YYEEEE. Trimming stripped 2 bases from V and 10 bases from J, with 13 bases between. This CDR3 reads CASSLRGSDEQFF. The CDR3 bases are TGTGCCAGCAGCTTACGGGGATCCGACGAGCAGTTCTTC.

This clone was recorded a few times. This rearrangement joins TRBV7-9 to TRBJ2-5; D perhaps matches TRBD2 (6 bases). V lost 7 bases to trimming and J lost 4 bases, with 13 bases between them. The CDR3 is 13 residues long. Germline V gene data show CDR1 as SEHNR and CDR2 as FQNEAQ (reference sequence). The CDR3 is CASTRGSGETQYF. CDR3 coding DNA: TGTGCCAGCACCCGGGGTAGCGGAGAGACCCAGTACTTC.

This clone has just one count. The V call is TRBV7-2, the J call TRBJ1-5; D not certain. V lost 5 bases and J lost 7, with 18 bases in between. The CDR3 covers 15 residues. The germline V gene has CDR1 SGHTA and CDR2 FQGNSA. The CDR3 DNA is TGTGCCAGCAGCAACGACAAGAACCCTCGGCAGCCCCAGCATTTT. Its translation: CASSNDKNPRQPQHF.

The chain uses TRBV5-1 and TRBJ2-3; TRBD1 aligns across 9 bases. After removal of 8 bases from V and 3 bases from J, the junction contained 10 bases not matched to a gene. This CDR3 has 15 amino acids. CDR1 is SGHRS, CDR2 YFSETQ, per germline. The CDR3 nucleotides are TGCGCCAGTTCCGTACAGGGGGCTGGGACAGATACGCAGTATTTT. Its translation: CASSVQGAGTDTQYF.

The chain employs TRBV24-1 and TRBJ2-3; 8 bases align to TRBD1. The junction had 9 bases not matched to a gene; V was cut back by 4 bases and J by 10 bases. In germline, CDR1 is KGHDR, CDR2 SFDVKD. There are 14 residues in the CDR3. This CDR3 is CATSDRQGIVAQYF. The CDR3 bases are TGTGCCACCAGTGACCGACAGGGGATAGTCGCGCAGTATTTT.

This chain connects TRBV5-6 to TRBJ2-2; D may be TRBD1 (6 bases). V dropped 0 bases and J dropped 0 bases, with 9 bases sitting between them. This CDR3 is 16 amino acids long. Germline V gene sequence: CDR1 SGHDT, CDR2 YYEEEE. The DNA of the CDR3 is TGTGCCAGCAGCTTGGCCGGGACACCGAACACCGGGGAGCTGTTTTTT. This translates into CASSLAGTPNTGELFF.

CDR3: CASIRGPTGELFF. In DNA, the CDR3 is TGTGCCAGCATTAGGGGGCCCACCGGGGAGCTGTTTTTT. The J gene is TRBJ2-2, the V gene TRBV2; the match to TRBD1 covers 7 bases. Germline V CDR1 and CDR2: SNHLY, FYNNEI. This CDR3 comprises 13 residues. Trimming at V came to 7 bases and at J to 4 bases, leaving 3 bases not matched to a gene. Supplemented by reference TRBV2 and TRBJ2-2, the full variable domain reads EPEVTQTPSHQVTQMGQEVILRCVPISNHLYFYWYRQILGQKVEFLVSFYNNEISEKSEIFDDQFSVERPDGSNFTLKIRSTKLEDSAMYFCASIRGPTGELFFGEGSRLTVL.

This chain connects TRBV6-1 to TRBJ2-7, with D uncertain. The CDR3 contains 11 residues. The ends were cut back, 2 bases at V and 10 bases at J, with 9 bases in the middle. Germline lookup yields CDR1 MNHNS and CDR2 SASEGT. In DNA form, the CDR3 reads TGTGCCAGCAGTGAACTCGCGGTTCAGTACGTC. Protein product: CASSELAVQYV.

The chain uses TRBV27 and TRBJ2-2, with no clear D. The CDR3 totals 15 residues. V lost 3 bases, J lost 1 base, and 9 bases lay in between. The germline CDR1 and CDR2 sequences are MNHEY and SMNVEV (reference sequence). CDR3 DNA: TGTGCCAGCAGTTTGGGCATCGGGAACACCGGGGAGCTGTTTTTT. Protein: CASSLGIGNTGELFF.

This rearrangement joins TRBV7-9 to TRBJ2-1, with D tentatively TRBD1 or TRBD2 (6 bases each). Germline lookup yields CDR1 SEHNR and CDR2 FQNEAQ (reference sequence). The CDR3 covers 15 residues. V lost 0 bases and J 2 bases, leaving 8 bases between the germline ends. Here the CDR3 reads CASSLAGGPYNEQFF. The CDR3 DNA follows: TGTGCCAGCAGCTTAGCGGGGGGCCCCTACAATGAGCAGTTCTTC. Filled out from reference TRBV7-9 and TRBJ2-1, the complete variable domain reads DTGVSQNPRHKITKRGQNVTFRCDPISEHNRLYWYRQTLGQGPEFLTYFQNEAQLEKSRLLSDRFSAERPKGSFSTLEIQRTEQGDSAMYLCASSLAGGPYNEQFFGPGTRLTVL.

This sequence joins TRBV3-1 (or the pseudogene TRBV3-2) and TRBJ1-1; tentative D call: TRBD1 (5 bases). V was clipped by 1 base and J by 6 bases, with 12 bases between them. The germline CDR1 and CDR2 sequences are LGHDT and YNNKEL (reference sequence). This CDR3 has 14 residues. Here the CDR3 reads CASSQVAGSSEAFF. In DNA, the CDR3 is TGTGCCAGCAGCCAAGTGGCAGGGAGCTCTGAAGCTTTCTTT.

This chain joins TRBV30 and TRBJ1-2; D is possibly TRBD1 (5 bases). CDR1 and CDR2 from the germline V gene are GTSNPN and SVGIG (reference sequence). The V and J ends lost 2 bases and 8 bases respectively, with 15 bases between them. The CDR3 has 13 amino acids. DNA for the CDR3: TGTGCCTGGAGTTTATCAGGGAACAGGGGCTACACCTTC. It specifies CAWSLSGNRGYTF.

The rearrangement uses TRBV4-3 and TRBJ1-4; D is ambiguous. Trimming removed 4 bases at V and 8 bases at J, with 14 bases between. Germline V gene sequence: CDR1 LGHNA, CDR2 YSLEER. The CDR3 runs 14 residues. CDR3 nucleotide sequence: TGCGCCAGCAGCCGCCTGGGCTTGGAGGAAAAACTGTTTTTT. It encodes CASSRLGLEEKLFF.

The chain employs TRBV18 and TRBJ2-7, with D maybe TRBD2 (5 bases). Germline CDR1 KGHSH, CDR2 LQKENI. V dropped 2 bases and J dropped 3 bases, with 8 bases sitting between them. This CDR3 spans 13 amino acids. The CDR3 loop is CASSPSGNYEQYV. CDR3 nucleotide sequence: TGTGCCAGCTCACCATCGGGGAACTACGAGCAGTACGTC.

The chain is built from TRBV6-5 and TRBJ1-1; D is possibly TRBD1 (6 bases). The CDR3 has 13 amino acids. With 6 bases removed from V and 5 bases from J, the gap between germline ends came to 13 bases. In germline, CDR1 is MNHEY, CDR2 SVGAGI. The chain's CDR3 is CASRQGLWTEAFF. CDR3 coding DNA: TGTGCCAGCAGACAGGGTTTGTGGACTGAAGCTTTCTTT.

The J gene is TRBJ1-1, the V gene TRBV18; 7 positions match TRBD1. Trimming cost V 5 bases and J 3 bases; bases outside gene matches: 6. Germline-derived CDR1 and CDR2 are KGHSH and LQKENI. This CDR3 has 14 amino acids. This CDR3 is CASSFRTGDTEAFF. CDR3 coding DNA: TGTGCCAGCTCATTTCGTACAGGGGACACTGAAGCTTTCTTT.

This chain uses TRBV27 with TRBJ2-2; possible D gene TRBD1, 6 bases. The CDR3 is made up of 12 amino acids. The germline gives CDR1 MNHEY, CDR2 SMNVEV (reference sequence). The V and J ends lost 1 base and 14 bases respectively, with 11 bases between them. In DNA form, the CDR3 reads TGTGCCAGCAGTTTATTAAGGGGGAAACTGTTTTTT. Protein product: CASSLLRGKLFF.

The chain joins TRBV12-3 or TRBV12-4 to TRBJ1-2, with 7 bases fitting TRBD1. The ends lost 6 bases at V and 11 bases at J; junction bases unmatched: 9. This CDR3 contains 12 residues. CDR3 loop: CASSGPGQIYTF. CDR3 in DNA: TGTGCCAGCAGCGGGCCGGGACAGATTTACACCTTC.

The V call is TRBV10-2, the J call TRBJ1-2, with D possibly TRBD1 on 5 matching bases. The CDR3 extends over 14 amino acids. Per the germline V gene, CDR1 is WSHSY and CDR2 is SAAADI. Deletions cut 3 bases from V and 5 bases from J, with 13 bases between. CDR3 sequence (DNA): TGCGCCAGCAGTGACTCGGCAGGGTATTATGGCTACACCTTC. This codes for CASSDSAGYYGYTF.

The CDR3 sequence: CASSLSPGHPDRKNYEQYV. In DNA form, the CDR3 reads TGTGCCAGCAGCTTATCCCCTGGTCACCCAGATAGGAAAAACTACGAGCAGTACGTC. The chain uses TRBV11-2 and TRBJ2-7, with no clear D. CDR1 and CDR2 from the germline V gene are SGHAT and FQNNGV. The CDR3 covers 19 residues. The V end was cut by 2 bases, the J end by 3 bases, with 26 bases between.

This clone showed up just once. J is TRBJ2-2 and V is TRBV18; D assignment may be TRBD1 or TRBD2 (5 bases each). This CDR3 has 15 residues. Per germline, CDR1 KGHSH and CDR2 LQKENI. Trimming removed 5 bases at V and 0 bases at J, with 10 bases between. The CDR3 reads CASSSGTANTGELFF. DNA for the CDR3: TGTGCCAGCTCATCCGGGACGGCGAACACCGGGGAGCTGTTTTTT.

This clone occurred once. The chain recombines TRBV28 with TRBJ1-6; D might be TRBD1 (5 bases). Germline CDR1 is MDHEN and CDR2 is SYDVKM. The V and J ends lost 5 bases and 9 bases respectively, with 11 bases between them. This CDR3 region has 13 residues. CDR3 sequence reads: CASSIPQASPLHF. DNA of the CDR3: TGTGCCAGCAGTATACCACAGGCTTCACCCCTCCACTTT.

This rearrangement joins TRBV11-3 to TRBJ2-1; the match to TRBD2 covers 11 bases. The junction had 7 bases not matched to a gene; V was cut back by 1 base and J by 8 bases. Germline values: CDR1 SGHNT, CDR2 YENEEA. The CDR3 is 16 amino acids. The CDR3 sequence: CASSLGPSGGFDEQFF. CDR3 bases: TGTGCCAGCAGCTTAGGTCCTAGCGGGGGGTTCGATGAGCAGTTCTTC.